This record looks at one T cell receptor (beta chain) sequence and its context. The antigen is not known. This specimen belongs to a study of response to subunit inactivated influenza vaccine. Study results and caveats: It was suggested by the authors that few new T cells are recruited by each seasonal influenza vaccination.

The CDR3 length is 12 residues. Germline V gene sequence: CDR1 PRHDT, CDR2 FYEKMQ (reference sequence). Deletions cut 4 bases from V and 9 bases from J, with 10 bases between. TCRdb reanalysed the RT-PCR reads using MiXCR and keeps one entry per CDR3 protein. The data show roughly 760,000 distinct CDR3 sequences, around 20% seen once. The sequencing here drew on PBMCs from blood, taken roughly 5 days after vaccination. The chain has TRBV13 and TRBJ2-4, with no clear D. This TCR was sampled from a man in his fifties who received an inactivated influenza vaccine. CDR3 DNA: TGTGCCAGCAGCTCGAGAGACGTCATTCAGTACTTC. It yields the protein CASSSRDVIQYF.